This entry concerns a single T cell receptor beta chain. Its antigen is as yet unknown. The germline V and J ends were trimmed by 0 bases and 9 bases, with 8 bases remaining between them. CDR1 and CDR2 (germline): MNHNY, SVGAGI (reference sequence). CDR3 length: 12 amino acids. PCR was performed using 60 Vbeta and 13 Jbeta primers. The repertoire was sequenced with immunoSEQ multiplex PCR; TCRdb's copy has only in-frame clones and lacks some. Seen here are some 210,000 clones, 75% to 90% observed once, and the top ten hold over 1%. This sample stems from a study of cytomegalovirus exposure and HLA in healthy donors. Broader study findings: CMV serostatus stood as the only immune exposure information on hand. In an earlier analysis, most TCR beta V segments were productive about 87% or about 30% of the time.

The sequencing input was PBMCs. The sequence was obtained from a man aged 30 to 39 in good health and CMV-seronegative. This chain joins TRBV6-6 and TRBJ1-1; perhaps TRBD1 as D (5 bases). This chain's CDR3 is CASSYSKGKAFF. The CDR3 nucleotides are TGTGCCAGCAGTTACTCGAAGGGGAAAGCTTTCTTT.